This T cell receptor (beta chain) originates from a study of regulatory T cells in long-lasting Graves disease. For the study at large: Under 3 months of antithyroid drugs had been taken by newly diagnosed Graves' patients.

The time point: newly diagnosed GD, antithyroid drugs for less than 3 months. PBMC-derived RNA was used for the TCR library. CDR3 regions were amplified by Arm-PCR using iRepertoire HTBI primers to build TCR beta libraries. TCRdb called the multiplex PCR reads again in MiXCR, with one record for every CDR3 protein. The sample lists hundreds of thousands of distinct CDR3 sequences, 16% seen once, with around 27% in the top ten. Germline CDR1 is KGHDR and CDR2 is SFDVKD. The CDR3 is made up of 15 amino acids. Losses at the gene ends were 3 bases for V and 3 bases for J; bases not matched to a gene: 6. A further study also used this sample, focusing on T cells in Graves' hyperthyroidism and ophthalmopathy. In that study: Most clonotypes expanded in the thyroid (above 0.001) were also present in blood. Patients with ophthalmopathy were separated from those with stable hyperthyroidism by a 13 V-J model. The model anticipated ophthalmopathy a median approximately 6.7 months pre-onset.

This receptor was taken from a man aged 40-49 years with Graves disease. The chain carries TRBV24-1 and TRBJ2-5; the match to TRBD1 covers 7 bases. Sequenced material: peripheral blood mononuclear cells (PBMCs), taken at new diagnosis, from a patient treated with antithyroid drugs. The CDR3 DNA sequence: TGTGCCACCAGTGATCCTAGACAGGGTAAAGAGACCCAGTACTTC. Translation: CATSDPRQGKETQYF.